This entry lists 19 T cell receptor beta chains sequenced from one sample in a study of T cell responses to AZD1222 COVID-19 vaccine. The repertoire was sequenced with immunoSEQ multiplex PCR; TCRdb's copy has only in-frame clones and lacks some. The sample comprises around 72,000 clones, 87% of which are singletons, and around 24% rests with the top ten. This specimen consisted of peripheral blood, obtained on day 0 of AZD1222 vaccination. The receptors were sampled from an adult in good health.

The chain links TRBV30 to TRBJ2-2; 8 nucleotides match TRBD1. In germline, CDR1 is GTSNPN, CDR2 SVGIG (reference sequence). The V and J ends lost 5 bases and 0 bases, in that order; junction bases with no gene match: 2. The CDR3 is 14 amino acids. CDR3 DNA sequence: TGTGCCTGGGACAGGGGCCCGAACACCGGGGAGCTGTTTTTT. It encodes CAWDRGPNTGELFF. The variable domain in full, completed from reference TRBV30 and TRBJ2-2, reads SQTIHQWPATLVQPVGSPLSLECTVEGTSNPNLYWYRQAAGRGLQLLFYSVGIGQISSEVPQNLSASRPQDRQFILSSKKLLLSDSGFYLCAWDRGPNTGELFFGEGSRLTVL.

The CDR3 DNA is TGTGCCATCAGTGACGCACTACAGGGCGGTCAAGAGACCCAGTACTTC. Translating gives CAISDALQGGQETQYF. The chain uses TRBV10-3 and TRBJ2-5; maybe TRBD1 (6 bases). V was pared by 3 bases and J by 2 bases, with 16 bases between. The CDR3 totals 16 residues. Looked up from germline, CDR1 is ENHRY and CDR2 is SYGVKD.

The CDR3 nucleotides read TGTGCCAGCATGTGGGGCGGCAGCACAGATACGCAGTATTTT. This codes for CASMWGGSTDTQYF. The chain uses TRBV6-6 and TRBJ2-3, with TRBD1 as a possible D gene (5 bases). There are 14 residues in the CDR3. Per germline, CDR1 MNHNY and CDR2 SVGAGI (reference sequence). With 7 bases removed from V and 0 bases from J, the gap between germline ends came to 11 bases.

This clone is classed as large. The rearrangement links TRBV6-5 to TRBJ1-4, with a possible D match to TRBD1 (6 bases). The CDR3 sequence is 14 residues long. Deletions cut 5 bases from V and 5 bases from J, with 12 bases between. Germline CDR1 reads MNHEY; CDR2 reads SVGAGI. The CDR3 reads CASSNGQKNEKLFF. The DNA for the CDR3 is TGTGCCAGCAGTAACGGACAGAAAAATGAAAAACTGTTTTTT.

The sample holds one count of this clone. The chain carries TRBV18 and TRBJ1-6, with D possibly being TRBD1 (5 bases). The CDR3 contains 17 residues. Germline V lookup: CDR1 KGHSH, CDR2 LQKENI. V was shortened by 3 bases and J by 0 bases, with 12 bases between the two germline ends. The CDR3: CASSPEGSSSYNSPLHF. Written as DNA, the CDR3 is TGTGCCAGCTCACCTGAGGGGAGTAGCTCCTATAATTCACCCCTCCACTTT. Variable domain in full (rest from reference TRBV18 and TRBJ1-6): NAGVMQNPRHLVRRRGQEARLRCSPMKGHSHVYWYRQLPEEGLKFMVYLQKENIIDESGMPKERFSAEFPKEGPSILRIQQVVRGDSAAYFCASSPEGSSSYNSPLHFGNGTRLTVT.

This rearrangement joins TRBV2 to TRBJ2-5, with 11 positions matching TRBD2. The J segment lost 7 bases and the V segment lost 9 bases, leaving 7 bases of the junction unmatched. The germline V gene has CDR1 SNHLY and CDR2 FYNNEI. The CDR3 length is 13 residues. This CDR3 reads CASIGTSGRTQYF. The CDR3 region has the DNA TGTGCCAGTATAGGGACTAGCGGACGGACCCAGTACTTC. The variable domain in full, completed from reference TRBV2 and TRBJ2-5, reads EPEVTQTPSHQVTQMGQEVILRCVPISNHLYFYWYRQILGQKVEFLVSFYNNEISEKSEIFDDQFSVERPDGSNFTLKIRSTKLEDSAMYFCASIGTSGRTQYFGPGTRLLVL.

The rearrangement joins TRBV19 to TRBJ1-5; D remains unclear. The V end lost 7 bases, the J end lost 9 bases, and 16 bases lay between the germline ends. Per germline, CDR1 LNHDA and CDR2 SQIVND (reference sequence). CDR3 length equals 13 residues. The CDR3 region has the DNA TGTGCCAGTACCATGGGGAGGAACGGGCCCCAGCATTTT. Its protein product is CASTMGRNGPQHF.

The chain has TRBV2 and TRBJ1-2; TRBD1 matches 7 bases. CDR1 is SNHLY and CDR2 is FYNNEI in the germline V gene. This CDR3 has 15 residues. With V trimmed by 0 bases and J by 3 bases, 4 bases remained unmatched. Here the CDR3 DNA reads TGTGCCAGCAGTGAAGCGACAGGGTTAGACTATGGCTACACCTTC. It codes for CASSEATGLDYGYTF.

V is TRBV5-1 and J is TRBJ1-3; D ambiguous. Trimming took 4 bases from V and 2 from J, leaving 13 bases between them. The CDR3 covers 15 residues. Germline V gene sequence: CDR1 SGHRS, CDR2 YFSETQ. The CDR3 DNA reads as TGCGCCAGCAGCAGCGGGGTCACCCCTGGAAACACCATATATTTT. It yields the protein CASSSGVTPGNTIYF.

The chain has TRBV19 and TRBJ1-5; D is unresolved. Looked up from germline, CDR1 is LNHDA and CDR2 is SQIVND (reference sequence). Trimming removed 5 bases from V and 1 base from J, with 15 bases in between. The CDR3 is 16 residues long. The CDR3 DNA is TGTGCCAGTAGTTTGGGAAGGCCAAACAGCAATCAGCCCCAGCATTTT. It is translated as CASSLGRPNSNQPQHF.

The V and J genes are TRBV28 and TRBJ1-5, with 9 bases identical to TRBD1. The CDR3 is 15 residues long. The germline CDR1 and CDR2 sequences are MDHEN and SYDVKM. Trimming took 6 bases from V and 7 from J; bases not matched to a gene: 10. CDR3 DNA sequence: TGTGCCAGCAGGGCCCGGGACAGGGCGATACAGCCCCAGCATTTT. As protein: CASRARDRAIQPQHF.

The CDR3 nucleotides read TGTGCCAGCTCCCCAGATGGGGGCCGTGGCTACACCTTC. It translates to CASSPDGGRGYTF. V usage is TRBV18 and J usage is TRBJ1-2; maybe TRBD1 (6 bases). The V gene's germline CDR1 is KGHSH and CDR2 LQKENI. The CDR3 loop spans 13 amino acids. V lost 6 bases and J lost 7, with 15 bases in between.

The rearrangement links TRBV5-1 to TRBJ2-1, with TRBD2 matching over 8 bases. V lost 4 bases, J lost 4 bases, and 7 bases stayed unmatched. The germline gives CDR1 SGHRS, CDR2 YFSETQ. The CDR3 extends over 15 amino acids. CDR3 sequence: CASSPGLGSYNEQFF. The CDR3 DNA sequence: TGCGCCAGCAGCCCGGGACTAGGGAGTTACAATGAGCAGTTCTTC.

This clone was observed once. The chain recombines TRBV23-1 with TRBJ1-6, with a possible D match to TRBD1 (5 bases). TRBV23-1 is an ORF for which the function is uncertain. The CDR3 runs 16 residues. Trimming removed 1 base from V and 7 bases from J, with 14 bases in between. The CDR3 loop is CASSQLVDWGNSPLHF. The CDR3 DNA is TGCGCCAGCAGTCAATTGGTGGATTGGGGCAATTCACCCCTCCACTTT.

V is TRBV5-1 and J is TRBJ1-1, with 11 bases matching TRBD1. The junction had 2 bases not matched to a gene; V was cut back by 3 bases and J by 4 bases. Germline assignment: CDR1 SGHRS and CDR2 YFSETQ. The CDR3 loop spans 14 amino acids. The CDR3 reads CASSWTGGGTEAFF. The CDR3 coding sequence is TGCGCCAGCAGCTGGACAGGGGGCGGCACTGAAGCTTTCTTT.

V and J are TRBV5-1 and TRBJ1-1; D is unresolved. Germline V gene data show CDR1 as SGHRS and CDR2 as YFSETQ. Trimming cost V 3 bases and J 4 bases, with 16 bases left between them. The CDR3 loop spans 15 amino acids. Here the CDR3 reads CASSSHGPPGTEAFF. CDR3 DNA sequence: TGCGCCAGCAGCTCACATGGACCGCCGGGCACTGAAGCTTTCTTT.

This chain uses TRBV7-2 with TRBJ2-7; D might be TRBD2 (5 bases). Germline V gives CDR1 SGHTA, CDR2 FQGNSA. V lost 6 bases and J lost 2, with 11 bases in between. The CDR3 extends over 13 amino acids. The DNA for the CDR3 is TGTGCCAGCAGGGGCGGAGGCCCCTACGAGCAGTACTTC. Encoded protein: CASRGGGPYEQYF.

The chain carries TRBV29-1 and TRBJ1-2, with TRBD1 as a possible D gene (5 bases). This CDR3 is 12 amino acids long. Germline V gene lookup returns CDR1 SQVTM and CDR2 ANQGSEA. With 3 bases removed from V and 5 bases from J, the gap between germline ends came to 10 bases. The CDR3 reads CSVEGTVYGYTF. The CDR3 DNA reads as TGCAGCGTTGAGGGGACCGTTTATGGCTACACCTTC. The full variable domain, completed using reference TRBV29-1 and TRBJ1-2, is SAVISQKPSRDICQRGTSLTIQCQVDSQVTMMFWYRQQPGQSLTLIATANQGSEATYESGFVIDKFPISRPNLTFSTLTVSNMSPEDSSIYLCSVEGTVYGYTFGSGTRLTVV.

V and J are TRBV29-1 and TRBJ1-2, with no clear D. The CDR3 runs to 15 residues. Deletions cut 0 bases from V and 5 bases from J, with 16 bases between. The germline CDR1 and CDR2 sequences are SQVTM and ANQGSEA. CDR3 loop: CSVEEGETRRYGYTF. The CDR3, as DNA: TGCAGCGTTGAAGAGGGCGAGACACGGAGGTATGGCTACACCTTC.